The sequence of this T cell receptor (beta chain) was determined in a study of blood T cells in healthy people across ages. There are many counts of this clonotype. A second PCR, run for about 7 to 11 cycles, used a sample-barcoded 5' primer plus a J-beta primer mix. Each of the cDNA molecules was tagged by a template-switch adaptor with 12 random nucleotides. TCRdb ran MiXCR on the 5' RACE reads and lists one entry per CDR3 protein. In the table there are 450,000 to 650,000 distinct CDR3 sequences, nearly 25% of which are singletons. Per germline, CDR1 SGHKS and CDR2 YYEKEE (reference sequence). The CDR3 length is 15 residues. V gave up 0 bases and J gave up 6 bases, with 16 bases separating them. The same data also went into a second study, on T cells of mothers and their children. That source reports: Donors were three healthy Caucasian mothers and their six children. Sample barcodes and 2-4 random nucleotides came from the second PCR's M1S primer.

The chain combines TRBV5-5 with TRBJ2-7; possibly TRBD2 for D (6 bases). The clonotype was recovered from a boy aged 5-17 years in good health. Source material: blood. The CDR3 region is CASSLEWEDSFEQYF. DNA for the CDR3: TGTGCCAGCAGCTTGGAGTGGGAGGATAGTTTCGAGCAGTACTTC.